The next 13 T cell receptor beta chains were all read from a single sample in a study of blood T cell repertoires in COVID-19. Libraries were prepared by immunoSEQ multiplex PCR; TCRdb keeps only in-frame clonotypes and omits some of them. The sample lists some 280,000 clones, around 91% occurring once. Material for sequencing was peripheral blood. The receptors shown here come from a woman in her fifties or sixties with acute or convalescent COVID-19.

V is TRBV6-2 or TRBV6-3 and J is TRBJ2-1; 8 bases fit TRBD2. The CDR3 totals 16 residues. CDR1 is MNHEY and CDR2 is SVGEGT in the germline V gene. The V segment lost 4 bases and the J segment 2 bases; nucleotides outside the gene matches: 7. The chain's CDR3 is CASSFSPGGPYNEQFF. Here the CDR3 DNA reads TGTGCCAGCAGTTTCTCTCCGGGGGGGCCCTACAATGAGCAGTTCTTC.

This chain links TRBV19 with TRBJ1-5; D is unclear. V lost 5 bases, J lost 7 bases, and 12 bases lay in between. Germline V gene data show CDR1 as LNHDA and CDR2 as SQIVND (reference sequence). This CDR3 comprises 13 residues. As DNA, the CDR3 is TGTGCCAGTAGTCTTCGGGTTCAACAGCCCCAGCATTTT. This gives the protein CASSLRVQQPQHF. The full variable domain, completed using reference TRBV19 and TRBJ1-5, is DGGITQSPKYLFRKEGQNVTLSCEQNLNHDAMYWYRQDPGQGLRLIYYSQIVNDFQKGDIAEGYSVSREKKESFPLTVTSAQKNPTAFYLCASSLRVQQPQHFGDGTRLSIL.

CDR3 DNA: TGTGCCAGCAGCTTAGTTTTTCCGTGGGAGGGCATTCAGTACTTC. It translates to CASSLVFPWEGIQYF. J is TRBJ2-4 and V is TRBV7-2; 7 bases map to TRBD2. The V gene's germline CDR1 is SGHTA and CDR2 FQGNSA. This CDR3 spans 15 amino acids. With 1 base clipped from V and 9 bases from J, the junction kept 9 bases outside the gene matches.

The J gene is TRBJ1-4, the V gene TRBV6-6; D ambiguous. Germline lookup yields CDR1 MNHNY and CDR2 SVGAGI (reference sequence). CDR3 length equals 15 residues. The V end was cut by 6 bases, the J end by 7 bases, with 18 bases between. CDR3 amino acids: CASSPLGLSSEKLFF. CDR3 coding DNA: TGTGCCAGCAGCCCCCTGGGCCTTAGTAGTGAAAAACTGTTTTTT.

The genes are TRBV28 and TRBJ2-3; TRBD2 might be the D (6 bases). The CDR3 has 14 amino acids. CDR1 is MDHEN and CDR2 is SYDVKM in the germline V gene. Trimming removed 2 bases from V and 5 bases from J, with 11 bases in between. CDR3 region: CASSLGGSRDTQYF. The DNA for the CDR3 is TGTGCCAGCAGTTTAGGGGGGTCGAGAGATACGCAGTATTTT. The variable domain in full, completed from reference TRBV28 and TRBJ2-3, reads DVKVTQSSRYLVKRTGEKVFLECVQDMDHENMFWYRQDPGLGLRLIYFSYDVKMKEKGDIPEGYSVSREKKERFSLILESASTNQTSMYLCASSLGGSRDTQYFGPGTRLTVL.

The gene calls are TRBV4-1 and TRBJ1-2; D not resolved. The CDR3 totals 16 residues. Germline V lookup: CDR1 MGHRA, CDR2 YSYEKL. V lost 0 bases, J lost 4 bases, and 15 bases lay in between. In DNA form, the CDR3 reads TGCGCCAGCAGCCAAGAGCTAGGCAGCCGGGGCTATGGCTACACCTTC. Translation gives CASSQELGSRGYGYTF.

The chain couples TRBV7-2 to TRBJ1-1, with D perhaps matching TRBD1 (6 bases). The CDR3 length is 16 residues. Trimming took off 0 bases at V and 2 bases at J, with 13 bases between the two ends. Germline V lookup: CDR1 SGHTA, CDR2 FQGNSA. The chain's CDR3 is CASSLARGQRNTEAFF. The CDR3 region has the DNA TGTGCCAGCAGCTTAGCCAGGGGCCAACGAAACACTGAAGCTTTCTTT.

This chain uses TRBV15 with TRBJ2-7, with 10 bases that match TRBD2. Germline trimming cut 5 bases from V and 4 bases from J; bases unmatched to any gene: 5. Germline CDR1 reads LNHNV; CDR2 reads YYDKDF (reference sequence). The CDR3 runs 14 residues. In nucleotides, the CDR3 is TGTGCCACCAGCGCGCGGACTAGCGGATACGAGCAGTACTTC. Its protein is CATSARTSGYEQYF.

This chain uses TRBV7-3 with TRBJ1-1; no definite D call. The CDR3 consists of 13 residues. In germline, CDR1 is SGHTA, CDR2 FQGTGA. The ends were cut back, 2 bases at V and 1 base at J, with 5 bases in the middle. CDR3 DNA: TGTGCCAGCAGCTTAGACAAGAACACTGAAGCTTTCTTT. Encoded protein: CASSLDKNTEAFF.

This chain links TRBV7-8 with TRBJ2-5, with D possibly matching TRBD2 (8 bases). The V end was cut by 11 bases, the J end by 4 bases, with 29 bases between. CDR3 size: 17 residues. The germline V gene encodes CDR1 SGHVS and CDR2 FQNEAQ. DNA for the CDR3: TGTGCCGGCGGACAGGCCCCACTAGCGGACACAAGAGAGACCCAGTACTTC. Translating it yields CAGGQAPLADTRETQYF.

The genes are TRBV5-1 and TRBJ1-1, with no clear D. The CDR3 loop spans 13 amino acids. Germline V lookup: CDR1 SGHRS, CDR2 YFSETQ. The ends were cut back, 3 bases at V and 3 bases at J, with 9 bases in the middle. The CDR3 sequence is CASSSTQYTEAFF. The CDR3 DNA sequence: TGCGCCAGCAGCTCTACACAGTACACTGAAGCTTTCTTT.

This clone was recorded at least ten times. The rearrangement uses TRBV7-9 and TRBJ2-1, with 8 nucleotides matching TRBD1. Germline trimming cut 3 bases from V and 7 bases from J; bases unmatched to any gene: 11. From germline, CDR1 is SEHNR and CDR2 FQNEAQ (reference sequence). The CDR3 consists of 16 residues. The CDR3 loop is CASSFTGGQRWNEQFF. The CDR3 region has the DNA TGTGCCAGCAGCTTTACAGGGGGTCAACGGTGGAATGAGCAGTTCTTC.

The chain's CDR3 is CASSQAGGGYTF. DNA of the CDR3: TGCGCCAGCAGCCAGGCGGGGGGGGGCTACACCTTC. J is TRBJ1-2 and V is TRBV4-3; maybe TRBD1 (5 bases). Trimming removed 3 bases from V and 8 bases from J, with 10 bases in between. Germline V gene lookup returns CDR1 LGHNA and CDR2 YSLEER. CDR3 size: 12 residues.